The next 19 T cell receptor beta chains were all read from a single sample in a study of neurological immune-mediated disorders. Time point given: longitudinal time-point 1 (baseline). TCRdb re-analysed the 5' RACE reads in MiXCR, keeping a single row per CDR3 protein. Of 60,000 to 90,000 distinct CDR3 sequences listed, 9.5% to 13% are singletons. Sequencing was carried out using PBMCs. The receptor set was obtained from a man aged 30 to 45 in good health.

The CDR3 loop is CASSRGQLDLSYEQYF. The CDR3, as DNA: TGTGCCAGCAGCCGTGGACAGTTAGACCTCTCCTACGAGCAGTACTTC. V gene TRBV3-1 combines with J gene TRBJ2-7; possible D gene TRBD1, 6 bases. Germline loops: CDR1 LGHDT, CDR2 YNNKEL (reference sequence). The CDR3 has 16 residues. V was pared by 4 bases and J by 0 bases, with 16 bases between.

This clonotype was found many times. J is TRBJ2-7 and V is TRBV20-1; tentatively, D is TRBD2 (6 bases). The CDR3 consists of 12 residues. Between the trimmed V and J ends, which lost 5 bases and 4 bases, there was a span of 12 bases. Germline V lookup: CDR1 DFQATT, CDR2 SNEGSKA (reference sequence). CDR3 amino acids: CSAFWEAYEQYF. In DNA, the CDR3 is TGCAGTGCTTTCTGGGAGGCGTACGAGCAGTACTTC.

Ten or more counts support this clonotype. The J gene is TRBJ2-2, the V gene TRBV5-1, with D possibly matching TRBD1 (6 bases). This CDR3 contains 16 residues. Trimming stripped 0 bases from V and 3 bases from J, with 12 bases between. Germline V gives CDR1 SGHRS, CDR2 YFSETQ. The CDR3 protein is CASSLVPGQHTGELFF. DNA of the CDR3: TGCGCCAGCAGCTTGGTTCCCGGACAGCACACCGGGGAGCTGTTTTTT.

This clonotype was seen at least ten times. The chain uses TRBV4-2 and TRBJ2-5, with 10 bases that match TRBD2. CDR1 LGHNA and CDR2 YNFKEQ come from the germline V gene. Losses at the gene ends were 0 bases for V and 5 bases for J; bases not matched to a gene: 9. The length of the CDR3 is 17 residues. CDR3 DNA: TGTGCCAGCAGCCAAGATCAAGCTAGCGGGAGTGGCGAGACCCAGTACTTC. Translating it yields CASSQDQASGSGETQYF.

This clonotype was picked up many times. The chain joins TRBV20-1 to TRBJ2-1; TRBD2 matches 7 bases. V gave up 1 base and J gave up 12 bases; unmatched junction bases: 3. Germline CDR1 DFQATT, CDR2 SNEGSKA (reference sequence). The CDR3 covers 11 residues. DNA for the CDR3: TGCAGTGCTAGAGGGAGGGAGGGGCAGTTCTTC. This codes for CSARGREGQFF.

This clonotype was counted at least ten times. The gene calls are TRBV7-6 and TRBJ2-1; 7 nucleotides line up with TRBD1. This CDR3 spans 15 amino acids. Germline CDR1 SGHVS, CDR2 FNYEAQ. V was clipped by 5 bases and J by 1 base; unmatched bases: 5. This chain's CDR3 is CASSIPGQSYNEQFF. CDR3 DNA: TGTGCCAGCAGCATTCCGGGACAGTCCTACAATGAGCAGTTCTTC. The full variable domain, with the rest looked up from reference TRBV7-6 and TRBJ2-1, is GAGVSQSPRYKVTKRGQDVALRCDPISGHVSLYWYRQALGQGPEFLTYFNYEAQQDKSGLPNDRFSAERPEGSISTLTIQRTEQRDSAMYRCASSIPGQSYNEQFFGPGTRLTVL.

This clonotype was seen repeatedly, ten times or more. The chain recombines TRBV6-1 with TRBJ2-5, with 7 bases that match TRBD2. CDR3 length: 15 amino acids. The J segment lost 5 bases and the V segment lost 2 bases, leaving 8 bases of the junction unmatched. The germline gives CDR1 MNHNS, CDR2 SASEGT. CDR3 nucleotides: TGTGCCAGCAGTGAACTTGCGGGAGATCAGGAGACCCAGTACTTC. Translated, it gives CASSELAGDQETQYF.

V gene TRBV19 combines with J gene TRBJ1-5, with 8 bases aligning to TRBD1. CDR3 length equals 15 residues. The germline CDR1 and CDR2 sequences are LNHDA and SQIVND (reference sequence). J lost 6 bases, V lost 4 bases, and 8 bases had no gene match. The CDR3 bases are TGTGCCAGTAGTAGGCGGACAGGGTTTAGTCAGCCCCAGCATTTT. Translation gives CASSRRTGFSQPQHF.

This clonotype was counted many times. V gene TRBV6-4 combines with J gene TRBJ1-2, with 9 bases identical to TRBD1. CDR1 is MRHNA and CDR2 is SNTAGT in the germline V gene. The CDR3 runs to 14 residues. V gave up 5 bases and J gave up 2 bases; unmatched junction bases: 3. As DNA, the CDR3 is TGTGCCAGCAGTCCGGGACAGGGAAACTATGGCTACACCTTC. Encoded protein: CASSPGQGNYGYTF.

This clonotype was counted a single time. The CDR3, as DNA: TGTGCCAGCAGCGCGCAGGGACTAGAGGGAGGCCCTGGCGGGGAGCTGTTTTTT. It encodes CASSAQGLEGGPGGELFF. The chain couples TRBV11-3 to TRBJ2-2, with 8 nucleotides matching TRBD2. Germline V CDR1 and CDR2: SGHNT, YENEEA. With V trimmed by 5 bases and J by 7 bases, 18 bases remained unmatched. The CDR3 length is 18 residues. Full variable domain (rest looked up from reference TRBV11-3 and TRBJ2-2): EAGVVQSPRYKIIEKKQPVAFWCNPISGHNTLYWYLQNLGQGPELLIRYENEEAVDDSQLPKDRFSAERLKGVDSTLKIQPAELGDSAVYLCASSAQGLEGGPGGELFFGEGSRLTVL.

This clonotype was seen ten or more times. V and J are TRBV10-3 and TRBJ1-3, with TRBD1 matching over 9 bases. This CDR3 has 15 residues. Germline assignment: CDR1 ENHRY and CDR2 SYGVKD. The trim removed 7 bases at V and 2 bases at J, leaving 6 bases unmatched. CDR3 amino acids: CAINPGQGPGNTIYF. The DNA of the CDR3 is TGTGCCATCAATCCGGGACAGGGACCTGGAAACACCATATATTTT.

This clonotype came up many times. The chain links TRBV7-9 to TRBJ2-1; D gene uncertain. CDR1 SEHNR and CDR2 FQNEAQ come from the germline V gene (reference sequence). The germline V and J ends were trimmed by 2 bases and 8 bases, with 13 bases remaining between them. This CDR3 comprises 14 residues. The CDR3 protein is CASSLSEEADEQFF. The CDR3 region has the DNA TGTGCCAGCAGCTTAAGCGAAGAGGCGGATGAGCAGTTCTTC.

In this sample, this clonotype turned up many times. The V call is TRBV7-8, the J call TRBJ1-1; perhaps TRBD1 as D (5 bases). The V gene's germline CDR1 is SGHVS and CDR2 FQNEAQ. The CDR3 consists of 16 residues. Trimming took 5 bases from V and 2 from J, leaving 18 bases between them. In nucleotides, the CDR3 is TGTGCCAGCAGCCCAGGAGTCGACAGACCAAACACTGAAGCTTTCTTT. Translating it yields CASSPGVDRPNTEAFF.

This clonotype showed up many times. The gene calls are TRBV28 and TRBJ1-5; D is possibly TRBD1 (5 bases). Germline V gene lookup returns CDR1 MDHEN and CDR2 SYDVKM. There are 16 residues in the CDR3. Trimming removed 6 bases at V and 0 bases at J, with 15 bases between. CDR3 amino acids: CASRSGRVYSNQPQHF. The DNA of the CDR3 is TGTGCCAGCAGGTCGGGACGAGTATATAGCAATCAGCCCCAGCATTTT. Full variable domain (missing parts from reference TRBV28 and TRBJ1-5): DVKVTQSSRYLVKRTGEKVFLECVQDMDHENMFWYRQDPGLGLRLIYFSYDVKMKEKGDIPEGYSVSREKKERFSLILESASTNQTSMYLCASRSGRVYSNQPQHFGDGTRLSIL.

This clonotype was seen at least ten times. CDR3 sequence (DNA): TGCGCCAGCAGCTTGTTTGGGACAGGGACCGGGGAGCTGTTTTTT. It specifies CASSLFGTGTGELFF. This chain joins TRBV5-1 and TRBJ2-2; TRBD1 matches 9 bases. There are 15 residues in the CDR3. The V gene end was trimmed by 1 base and the J gene end by 5 bases; junction bases not matched to a gene: 3. Germline V gene lookup returns CDR1 SGHRS and CDR2 YFSETQ. Full variable domain (rest looked up from reference TRBV5-1 and TRBJ2-2): KAGVTQTPRYLIKTRGQQVTLSCSPISGHRSVSWYQQTPGQGLQFLFEYFSETQRNKGNFPGRFSGRQFSNSRSEMNVSTLELGDSALYLCASSLFGTGTGELFFGEGSRLTVL.

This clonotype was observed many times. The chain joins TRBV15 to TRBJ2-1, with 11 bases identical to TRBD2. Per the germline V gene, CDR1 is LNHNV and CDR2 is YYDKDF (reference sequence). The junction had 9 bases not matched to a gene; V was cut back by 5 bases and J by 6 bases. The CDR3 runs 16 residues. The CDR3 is CATSSYGTSGPNEQFF. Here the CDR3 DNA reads TGTGCCACCAGCTCCTACGGGACTAGCGGACCCAATGAGCAGTTCTTC.

The CDR3 loop is CASSPPQGQGDTEAFF. In DNA form, the CDR3 reads TGTGCCAGCTCACCACCGCAGGGACAGGGGGACACTGAAGCTTTCTTT. The rearrangement joins TRBV18 to TRBJ1-1, with 11 bases lining up with TRBD1. The germline CDR1 and CDR2 sequences are KGHSH and LQKENI. CDR3 length: 16 residues. After removal of 0 bases from V and 3 bases from J, the junction contained 3 bases not matched to a gene.

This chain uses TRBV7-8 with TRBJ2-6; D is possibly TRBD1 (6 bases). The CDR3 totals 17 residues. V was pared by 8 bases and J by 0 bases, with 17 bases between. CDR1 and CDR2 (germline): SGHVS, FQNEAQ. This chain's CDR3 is CASPPRQASSGANVLTF. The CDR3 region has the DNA TGTGCCAGCCCCCCCCGACAGGCCAGCTCTGGGGCCAACGTCCTGACTTTC.

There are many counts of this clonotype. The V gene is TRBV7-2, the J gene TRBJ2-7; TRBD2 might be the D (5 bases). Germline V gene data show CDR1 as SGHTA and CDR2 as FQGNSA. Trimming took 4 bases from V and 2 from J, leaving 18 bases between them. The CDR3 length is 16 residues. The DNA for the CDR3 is TGTGCCAGCAGCTCCTTGGGTAGCGTAACGACCTACGAGCAGTACTTC. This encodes CASSSLGSVTTYEQYF.